This section outlines one T cell receptor beta chain sequence together with its context. Its antigen is still unknown. The source of the sample is a study of brain T cells in children with intractable seizures. Points from the study as a whole: Clones missing pre-surgery may reflect undersampling of that blood sample. Viral specificity was inferred only from CDR3 similarity; HCMV serostatus was unknown.

Produced via immunoSEQ multiplex PCR; TCRdb's table is partial and in-frame only. There are 340,000 or so clones in the sample; over 90% occur only once, and about 6% lies in the top ten. V lost 0 bases, J lost 4 bases, and 8 bases stayed unmatched. Germline CDR1 and CDR2: SGDLS and YYNGEE. The CDR3 is made up of 16 amino acids. Time point: blood from clinic visit 5 months post-surgery; TSC patient then seizure free. The sequenced cases were selected for having the highest brain T cell transcript signatures. At least one anti-epileptic drug was given before surgery. The chain carries TRBV9 and TRBJ2-7; the match to TRBD2 covers 9 bases. The receptor was isolated from a boy under three years old with tuberous sclerosis and intractable seizures. The material sequenced was peripheral blood, taken 4 to 5 months after surgery. The CDR3: CASSVGSGGRVYEQYF. The CDR3 DNA follows: TGTGCCAGCAGCGTAGGATCTGGCGGGAGGGTATACGAGCAGTACTTC.